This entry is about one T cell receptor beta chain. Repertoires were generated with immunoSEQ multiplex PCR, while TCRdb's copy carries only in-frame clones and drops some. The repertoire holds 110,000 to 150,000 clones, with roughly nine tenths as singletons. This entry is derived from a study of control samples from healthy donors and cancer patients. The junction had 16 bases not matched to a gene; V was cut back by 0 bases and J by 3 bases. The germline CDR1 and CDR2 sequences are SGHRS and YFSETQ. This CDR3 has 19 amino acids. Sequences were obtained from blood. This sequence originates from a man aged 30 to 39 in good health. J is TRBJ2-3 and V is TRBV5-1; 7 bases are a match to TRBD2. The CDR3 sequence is CASSLDPSGLGLRTDTQYF. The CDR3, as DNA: TGCGCCAGCAGCTTGGATCCTTCCGGCTTGGGACTACGGACAGATACGCAGTATTTT.